This T cell receptor (beta chain) was found in a study of blood T cell repertoires in COVID-19. Background on the study: Specimens from acute and convalescent COVID-19 originated in the United States, Italy and Spain. PBMCs, B-cell-depleted T cells, or T cells were the source of the cDNA or gDNA that made up the material.

Germline assignment: CDR1 SGDLS and CDR2 YYNGEE. V was clipped by 0 bases and J by 6 bases, with 13 bases between them. The CDR3 consists of 14 residues. Authors' data handling: Amplified reference gene primers provided the basis for estimating nucleated cell counts. Using immunoSEQ multiplex PCR, the repertoire was profiled, and TCRdb retains in-frame clones only, with some absent. The DNA was the basis for D and trimming; V, J and clone size are from that table. The sample includes 35,000 to 40,000 clones, approximately 80% seen only once; the top ten take more than 4%. The chain joins TRBV9 to TRBJ2-7; a possible D gene is TRBD2 (7 bases). The receptor comes from a man aged 50 to 60 with active COVID-19. The sample taken for sequencing was peripheral blood. CDR3 amino acids: CASSVGGGGGEQYF. CDR3 coding DNA: TGTGCCAGCAGCGTAGGGGGAGGGGGTGGCGAGCAGTACTTC.